These 12 T cell receptor beta chains were sequenced from one sample in a study of graft-versus-host responses after intestinal transplantation. No antigen has been assigned to these receptors. Repertoires were generated with immunoSEQ multiplex PCR, while TCRdb's copy carries only in-frame clones and drops some. The top ten clones hold roughly 0.35% of a sample with about 80,000 clones, approximately 91% of them seen once. The specimen was unstimulated CD4+ T cells sorted from spleen or lymph node cells, collected before intestinal transplant. These receptors were obtained from a human donor who received an intestinal transplant.

The J gene is TRBJ1-2, the V gene TRBV6-1; no definite D call. The CDR3 totals 13 residues. Trimming removed 2 bases from V and 8 bases from J, with 12 bases in between. CDR1 is MNHNS, CDR2 SASEGT, per germline. The CDR3 sequence: CASSESPVKGYTF. The DNA for the CDR3 is TGTGCCAGCAGTGAATCTCCAGTCAAGGGCTACACCTTC.

The chain links TRBV9 to TRBJ2-7; no clear D. Trimming shortened V by 1 base and J by 9 bases, and 14 bases separated the two germline ends. In germline, CDR1 is SGDLS, CDR2 YYNGEE. The CDR3 runs 13 residues. The chain's CDR3 is CASSVTSSTVQYF. The CDR3, as DNA: TGTGCCAGCAGCGTAACCTCTAGTACTGTGCAGTACTTC.

The chain combines TRBV10-2 with TRBJ2-1, with TRBD2 as a possible D gene (5 bases). V was cut by 0 bases and J by 8 bases, with 14 bases left in between. The length of the CDR3 is 15 residues. Germline CDR1 and CDR2: WSHSY and SAAADI. CDR3 sequence reads: CASSESGEVGDEQFF. CDR3 nucleotides: TGCGCCAGCAGTGAGTCGGGAGAAGTCGGCGATGAGCAGTTCTTC.

The table lists this clone with a count of one. The chain links TRBV28 to TRBJ2-1, with TRBD2 matching over 7 bases. V shed 4 bases and J 6 bases; nucleotides not matched to a gene: 18. Germline V gene sequence: CDR1 MDHEN, CDR2 SYDVKM. The CDR3 extends over 18 amino acids. As DNA, the CDR3 is TGTGCCAGCAGTTCACTTAGACGACTTCCCAGCGGGGCCAATGAGCAGTTCTTC. This codes for CASSSLRRLPSGANEQFF.

The genes are TRBV28 and TRBJ2-1; maybe TRBD1 (6 bases). CDR3 length equals 15 residues. The germline gives CDR1 MDHEN, CDR2 SYDVKM. V lost 2 bases and J 1 base, leaving 9 bases between the germline ends. The CDR3 DNA follows: TGTGCCAGCAGTTTAAACAGGGATTCCTACAATGAGCAGTTCTTC. Amino acids: CASSLNRDSYNEQFF.

This rearrangement joins TRBV6-5 to TRBJ1-2; D gene uncertain. V gave up 5 bases and J gave up 5 bases, with 15 bases separating them. Germline lookup yields CDR1 MNHEY and CDR2 SVGAGI. The CDR3 loop spans 14 amino acids. This CDR3 is CASSLTGPGYGYTF. CDR3 sequence (DNA): TGTGCCAGCAGTCTGACGGGTCCTGGATATGGCTACACCTTC.

This chain connects TRBV5-1 to TRBJ1-6; 7 positions match TRBD1. Per the germline V gene, CDR1 is SGHRS and CDR2 is YFSETQ. V trimming: 1 base; J trimming: 8 bases; junction bases outside the gene matches: 3. The CDR3 is 14 amino acids. CDR3 region: CASSLTGVDSPLHF. The CDR3 nucleotides are TGCGCCAGCAGCTTGACAGGGGTTGATTCACCCCTCCACTTT.

The chain combines TRBV5-1 with TRBJ2-7; D ambiguous. Trimming took 0 bases from V and 5 from J, leaving 3 bases between them. Germline CDR1 reads SGHRS; CDR2 reads YFSETQ. The CDR3 spans 11 residues. CDR3 sequence reads: CASSLADEQYF. The DNA for the CDR3 is TGCGCCAGCAGCTTGGCCGACGAGCAGTACTTC.

The rearrangement uses TRBV6-5 and TRBJ2-7, with TRBD1 matching over 7 bases. Trimming cost V 0 bases and J 2 bases; bases outside gene matches: 4. The CDR3 runs 15 residues. Germline CDR1 and CDR2: MNHEY and SVGAGI. CDR3 sequence (DNA): TGTGCCAGCAGTTACTCGACAGGGCTTCCCTACGAGCAGTACTTC. This translates into CASSYSTGLPYEQYF.

The chain is built from TRBV19 and TRBJ2-1, with 12 bases that match TRBD2. The germline V gene has CDR1 LNHDA and CDR2 SQIVND (reference sequence). The V and J ends lost 7 bases and 10 bases, in that order; junction bases with no gene match: 8. This CDR3 contains 14 residues. DNA for the CDR3: TGTGCCAGTACCCCTAGCGGGAGGGCTCGGGAGCAGTTCTTC. This sequence encodes CASTPSGRAREQFF. The full variable domain, in which reference TRBV19 and TRBJ2-1 provide the parts outside the CDR3, is DGGITQSPKYLFRKEGQNVTLSCEQNLNHDAMYWYRQDPGQGLRLIYYSQIVNDFQKGDIAEGYSVSREKKESFPLTVTSAQKNPTAFYLCASTPSGRAREQFFGPGTRLTVL.

The chain carries TRBV27 and TRBJ1-2; D remains ambiguous. V lost 3 bases and J lost 4, with 15 bases in between. The CDR3 covers 15 residues. Germline CDR1 MNHEY, CDR2 SMNVEV (reference sequence). CDR3 residues: CASSFIPTEIYGYTF. The CDR3 nucleotides are TGTGCCAGCAGTTTTATCCCGACGGAGATCTATGGCTACACCTTC.

V and J are TRBV4-1 and TRBJ2-1; 11 positions agree with TRBD2. V lost 0 bases to trimming and J lost 6 bases; unmatched junction nucleotides: 4. CDR1 is MGHRA, CDR2 YSYEKL, per germline. The CDR3 length is 16 residues. The CDR3 protein is CASSQDLAGGLNEQFF. The DNA of the CDR3 is TGCGCCAGCAGCCAAGATCTAGCGGGAGGTCTCAATGAGCAGTTCTTC.